The entry that follows covers one TCR beta chain sequence. Antigen: not known. A second PCR of roughly 7 to 11 cycles used a sample-barcoded 5' primer and a J-beta primer mix. TCRdb ran MiXCR on the 5' RACE reads and lists one entry per CDR3 protein. The sample has more than 1.4 million distinct CDR3 sequences, approximately 42% seen once. This sample was included in a study of blood T cells in healthy people across ages. As for the study in general: The capture of about one barcoded beta molecule per two T cells was achieved by template switching. Whole-study findings and limits: CMV status of donors was not determined, possibly confounding expanded clonotype changes. Age advanced and TCR beta diversity per million T cells fell, roughly linearly.

The study recruited healthy Caucasian donors from Russia who were aged roughly 6 to 90. Germline V CDR1 and CDR2: SGHDN, FVKESK. Trimming cost V 1 base and J 9 bases; bases outside gene matches: 6. The CDR3 runs to 14 residues. Source material: blood. The receptor was isolated from a young woman in good health. This chain uses TRBV14 with TRBJ2-1; 7 bases agree with TRBD2. CDR3: CASSQGGTTSEQFF. DNA of the CDR3: TGTGCCAGCAGCCAAGGGGGGACTACTAGTGAGCAGTTCTTC. Full variable domain (missing parts from reference TRBV14 and TRBJ2-1): EAGVTQFPSHSVIEKGQTVTLRCDPISGHDNLYWYRRVMGKEIKFLLHFVKESKQDESGMPNNRFLAERTGGTYSTLKVQPAELEDSGVYFCASSQGGTTSEQFFGPGTRLTVL.